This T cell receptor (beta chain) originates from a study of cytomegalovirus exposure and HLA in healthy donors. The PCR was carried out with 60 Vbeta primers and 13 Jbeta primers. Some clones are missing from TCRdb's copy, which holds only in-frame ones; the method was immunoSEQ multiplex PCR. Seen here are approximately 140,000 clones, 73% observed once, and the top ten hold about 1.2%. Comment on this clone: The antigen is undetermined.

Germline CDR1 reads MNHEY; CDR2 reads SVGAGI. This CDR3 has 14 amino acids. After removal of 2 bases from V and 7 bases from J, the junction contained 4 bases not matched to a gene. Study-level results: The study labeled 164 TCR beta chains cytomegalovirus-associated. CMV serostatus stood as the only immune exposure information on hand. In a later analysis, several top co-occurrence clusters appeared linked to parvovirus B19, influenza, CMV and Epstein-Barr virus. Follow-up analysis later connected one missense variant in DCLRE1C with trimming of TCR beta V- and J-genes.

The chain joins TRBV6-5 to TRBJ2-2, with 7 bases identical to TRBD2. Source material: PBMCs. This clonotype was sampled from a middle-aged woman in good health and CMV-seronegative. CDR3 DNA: TGTGCCAGCAGTTACGGGGGGGTCAACGGGGAGCTGTTTTTT. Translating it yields CASSYGGVNGELFF.